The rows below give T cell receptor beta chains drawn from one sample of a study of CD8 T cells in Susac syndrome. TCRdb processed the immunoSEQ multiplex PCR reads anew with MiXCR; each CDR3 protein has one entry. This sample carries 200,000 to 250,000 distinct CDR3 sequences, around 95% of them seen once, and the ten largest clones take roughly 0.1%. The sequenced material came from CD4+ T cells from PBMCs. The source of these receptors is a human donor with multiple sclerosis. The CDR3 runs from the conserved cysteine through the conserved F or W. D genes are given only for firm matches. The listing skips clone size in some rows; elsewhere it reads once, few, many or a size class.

cdr3_aa: CASSQMAPSGISSNEQFF
cdr3_nt: TGCGCCAGCAGCCAGATGGCTCCTAGCGGGATATCGAGTAATGAGCAGTTCTTC
d_call: TRBD2
clone_size: .
v_call: TRBV4-1
j_call: TRBJ2-1

cdr3_aa: CSVGFAGGPSHEQYF
cdr3_nt: TGCAGCGTTGGGTTTGCGGGAGGGCCCTCCCACGAGCAGTACTTC
d_call: TRBD2
clone_size: .
v_call: TRBV29-1
j_call: TRBJ2-7

cdr3_aa: CASSSGPKRNNEQFF
cdr3_nt: TGTGCCAGCAGTTCGGGACCCAAGAGGAACAATGAGCAGTTCTTC
d_call: .
clone_size: .
v_call: TRBV28
j_call: TRBJ2-1

cdr3_aa: CASSFTGTQYF
cdr3_nt: TGTGCCAGCAGTTTCACAGGGACGCAGTACTTC
d_call: .
clone_size: .
v_call: TRBV28
j_call: TRBJ2-7

cdr3_aa: CASSPGIRETQYF
cdr3_nt: TGTGCCAGCTCACCGGGGATTAGGGAGACCCAGTACTTC
d_call: .
clone_size: once
v_call: TRBV18
j_call: TRBJ2-5

cdr3_aa: CASSFGTQGRETQYF
cdr3_nt: TGTGCCAGCAGTTTTGGTACTCAGGGGCGAGAGACCCAGTACTTC
d_call: .
clone_size: .
v_call: TRBV28
j_call: TRBJ2-5

cdr3_aa: CASSRDSRSNEQFF
cdr3_nt: TGTGCCAGCAGCCGGGACTCTCGTTCCAATGAGCAGTTCTTC
d_call: .
clone_size: once
v_call: TRBV9
j_call: TRBJ2-1

cdr3_aa: CASSLDSPRGYTF
cdr3_nt: TGTGCCAGCAGTCTGGACTCCCCGAGGGGCTACACCTTC
d_call: .
clone_size: .
v_call: TRBV28
j_call: TRBJ1-2

cdr3_aa: CASSQGETQYF
cdr3_nt: TGTGCCAGCAGCCAAGGGGAGACCCAGTACTTC
d_call: .
clone_size: many
v_call: TRBV3-1
j_call: TRBJ2-5

cdr3_aa: CASGPGSVEQFF
cdr3_nt: TGTGCTAGTGGTCCCGGGAGCGTTGAGCAGTTCTTC
d_call: .
clone_size: once
v_call: TRBV12-5
j_call: TRBJ2-1

cdr3_aa: CASRTSGGRYNEQFF
cdr3_nt: TGTGCCAGCAGGACTAGCGGAGGGAGATACAATGAGCAGTTCTTC
d_call: TRBD2
clone_size: .
v_call: TRBV12-3/TRBV12-4
j_call: TRBJ2-1

cdr3_aa: CASSFEGQVPDTQYF
cdr3_nt: TGTGCCAGCAGTTTTGAAGGACAGGTTCCAGATACGCAGTATTTT
d_call: TRBD1
clone_size: .
v_call: TRBV12-3/TRBV12-4
j_call: TRBJ2-3

cdr3_aa: CASVSGEYQETQYF
cdr3_nt: TGTGCCAGCGTAAGCGGCGAGTACCAAGAGACCCAGTACTTC
d_call: .
clone_size: .
v_call: TRBV7-9
j_call: TRBJ2-5

cdr3_aa: CASRKRTGPGELFF
cdr3_nt: TGTGCCAGCAGGAAACGGACAGGGCCCGGGGAGCTGTTTTTT
d_call: TRBD1
clone_size: once
v_call: TRBV28
j_call: TRBJ2-2

cdr3_aa: CSARPSNQPQHF
cdr3_nt: TGCAGTGCTAGACCCAGCAATCAGCCCCAGCATTTT
d_call: .
clone_size: .
v_call: TRBV20-1
j_call: TRBJ1-5

cdr3_aa: CASSFRTGGNSEQYF
cdr3_nt: TGCGCCAGCAGCTTTCGGACAGGGGGCAACTCCGAGCAGTACTTC
d_call: TRBD1
clone_size: .
v_call: TRBV5-1
j_call: TRBJ2-7

cdr3_aa: CASSFRGRGTEAFF
cdr3_nt: TGTGCCAGCAGCTTCCGGGGCAGGGGCACTGAAGCTTTCTTT
d_call: .
clone_size: .
v_call: TRBV7-2
j_call: TRBJ1-1

cdr3_aa: CASRGQGSSPLHF
cdr3_nt: TGTGCTAGTCGAGGACAGGGAAGTTCACCCCTCCACTTT
d_call: TRBD1
clone_size: .
v_call: TRBV12-5
j_call: TRBJ1-6

cdr3_aa: CASSERGPRTQYF
cdr3_nt: TGTGCCAGCAGCGAACGAGGGCCAAGGACCCAGTACTTC
d_call: .
clone_size: .
v_call: TRBV5-6
j_call: TRBJ2-5

cdr3_aa: CASSQEDRAPYGYTF
cdr3_nt: TGTGCCAGCAGCCAAGAGGACAGGGCACCCTATGGCTACACCTTC
d_call: TRBD1
clone_size: .
v_call: TRBV3-1
j_call: TRBJ1-2

cdr3_aa: CASSPRFLAKNIQYF
cdr3_nt: TGTGCCAGCAGCCCCCGTTTTTTAGCCAAAAACATTCAGTACTTC
d_call: .
clone_size: once
v_call: TRBV27
j_call: TRBJ2-4

cdr3_aa: CASSQAGPHQPQHF
cdr3_nt: TGCGCCAGCAGCCAAGCCGGGCCCCATCAGCCCCAGCATTTT
d_call: .
clone_size: .
v_call: TRBV4-1
j_call: TRBJ1-5

cdr3_aa: CSGGQGIYGYTF
cdr3_nt: TGCAGCGGGGGACAGGGGATCTATGGCTACACCTTC
d_call: TRBD1
clone_size: once
v_call: TRBV29-1
j_call: TRBJ1-2

cdr3_aa: CATSRVRLDTDTQYF
cdr3_nt: TGTGCCACCAGCAGAGTGCGGTTGGACACAGATACGCAGTATTTT
d_call: .
clone_size: .
v_call: TRBV15
j_call: TRBJ2-3

cdr3_aa: CATGGPGLATNNEQFF
cdr3_nt: TGTGCCACCGGGGGTCCGGGACTAGCGACTAACAATGAGCAGTTCTTC
d_call: TRBD2
clone_size: .
v_call: TRBV10-3
j_call: TRBJ2-1

cdr3_aa: CASSQAGDPTDTQYF
cdr3_nt: TGTGCCAGCAGCCAAGCCGGGGACCCCACAGATACGCAGTATTTT
d_call: .
clone_size: once
v_call: TRBV14
j_call: TRBJ2-3

cdr3_aa: CSVVGAPSYNEQFF
cdr3_nt: TGCAGTGTTGTGGGGGCTCCATCCTACAATGAGCAGTTCTTC
d_call: .
clone_size: .
v_call: TRBV20-1
j_call: TRBJ2-1

cdr3_aa: CASSLQSTGELFF
cdr3_nt: TGTGCCAGCAGTTTACAGAGCACCGGGGAGCTGTTTTTT
d_call: .
clone_size: .
v_call: TRBV12-3/TRBV12-4
j_call: TRBJ2-2

cdr3_aa: CASSELGTGDPQGQHF
cdr3_nt: TGTGCCAGCAGTGAACTAGGGACGGGAGACCCCCAGGGCCAGCATTTT
d_call: .
clone_size: once
v_call: TRBV25-1
j_call: TRBJ1-5

cdr3_aa: CASSHKGSTEAFF
cdr3_nt: TGTGCCAGCAGTCACAAGGGGAGCACTGAAGCTTTCTTT
d_call: .
clone_size: .
v_call: TRBV6-1
j_call: TRBJ1-1

cdr3_aa: CASSSFPGQGAGANVLTF
cdr3_nt: TGTGCCAGCAGCTCCTTCCCGGGACAGGGTGCTGGGGCCAACGTCCTGACTTTC
d_call: TRBD1
clone_size: .
v_call: TRBV11-2
j_call: TRBJ2-6

cdr3_aa: CASRQGNTEAFF
cdr3_nt: TGTGCCAGCAGGCAGGGTAACACTGAAGCTTTCTTT
d_call: .
clone_size: .
v_call: TRBV6-5
j_call: TRBJ1-1

cdr3_aa: CSASGRMAGGQETQYF
cdr3_nt: TGCAGTGCTAGCGGCCGGATGGCGGGCGGCCAAGAGACCCAGTACTTC
d_call: .
clone_size: .
v_call: TRBV20-1
j_call: TRBJ2-5

cdr3_aa: CSVSSVGTDTQYF
cdr3_nt: TGCAGCGTTTCTAGTGTCGGCACAGATACGCAGTATTTT
d_call: .
clone_size: .
v_call: TRBV29-1
j_call: TRBJ2-3

cdr3_aa: CSASGLQEAFF
cdr3_nt: TGCAGTGCTAGTGGCTTGCAGGAAGCTTTCTTT
d_call: .
clone_size: .
v_call: TRBV20-1
j_call: TRBJ1-1

cdr3_aa: CASSQDGVNTEAFF
cdr3_nt: TGTGCCAGCAGCCAGGACGGAGTGAACACTGAAGCTTTCTTT
d_call: .
clone_size: .
v_call: TRBV7-3
j_call: TRBJ1-1

cdr3_aa: CASTPTLLGLTSNEQFF
cdr3_nt: TGTGCCAGCACGCCTACCCTCTTAGGGTTAACGTCGAATGAGCAGTTCTTC
d_call: .
clone_size: .
v_call: TRBV5-6
j_call: TRBJ2-1

cdr3_aa: CASSPAWDRGREQFF
cdr3_nt: TGTGCCAGCAGCCCCGCCTGGGACAGGGGCAGGGAGCAGTTCTTC
d_call: TRBD1
clone_size: .
v_call: TRBV14
j_call: TRBJ2-1

cdr3_aa: CASSQGGFGGKLFF
cdr3_nt: TGTGCCAGCAGCCAGGGGGGGTTTGGCGGAAAACTGTTTTTT
d_call: .
clone_size: .
v_call: TRBV14
j_call: TRBJ1-4

cdr3_aa: CASSIRTSGLADTQYF
cdr3_nt: TGCGCCAGCAGCATACGGACTAGCGGGCTTGCAGATACGCAGTATTTT
d_call: TRBD2
clone_size: .
v_call: TRBV5-1
j_call: TRBJ2-3

cdr3_aa: CASSPALTSNGYEQYF
cdr3_nt: TGTGCCAGCTCCCCCGCCCTGACTAGTAACGGATACGAGCAGTACTTC
d_call: .
clone_size: .
v_call: TRBV18
j_call: TRBJ2-7

cdr3_aa: CSAVGTSAHYEQYF
cdr3_nt: TGCAGTGCCGTCGGGACTAGCGCACACTACGAGCAGTACTTC
d_call: TRBD2
clone_size: .
v_call: TRBV20-1
j_call: TRBJ2-7

cdr3_aa: CASSAGTVNTEAFF
cdr3_nt: TGTGCCAGCAGCGCCGGGACGGTGAACACTGAAGCTTTCTTT
d_call: .
clone_size: .
v_call: TRBV3-1
j_call: TRBJ1-1

cdr3_aa: CASSFKHDYGYTF
cdr3_nt: TGCGCCAGCAGCTTCAAGCACGACTATGGCTACACCTTC
d_call: .
clone_size: .
v_call: TRBV5-1
j_call: TRBJ1-2

cdr3_aa: CASSPRHLGNTIYF
cdr3_nt: TGTGCCAGCAGCCCGCGCCACTTGGGGAACACCATATATTTT
d_call: .
clone_size: .
v_call: TRBV9
j_call: TRBJ1-3